This is a list of T cell receptor beta chains from one sample in a study of T cells in Graves' hyperthyroidism and ophthalmopathy. TCRdb independently ran MiXCR on the multiplex PCR reads; one entry per CDR3 protein. The table records approximately 600,000 distinct CDR3 sequences, less than 25% of them present only once. What was sequenced was blood. These TCRs come from a man aged 30 to 39 with Graves' ophthalmopathy. Both conserved end residues are part of each CDR3. The D gene is left open where the match is weak. Clone size, where shown, is once, few, many, or a class for clones that have expanded.

TRBJ2-2 - TRBV6-1 - TGTGCCAGCAGCCTCGGGAGTTCCGGGGAGCTGTTTTTT CASSLGSSGELFF
TRBJ1-1 - TRBV28 many TGTGCCAGCAGTTTGGTTGGCACCAAGAACACTGAAGCTTTCTTT CASSLVGTKNTEAFF
TRBJ2-5 - TRBV2 many TGTGCCAGCAAGGGGGGTCCGAAAGAGACCCAGTACTTC CASKGGPKETQYF
TRBJ2-2 TRBD2 TRBV11-1 many TGTGCCAGCAGCCGCGGACTAGCGACGAACACCGGGGAGCTGTTTTTT CASSRGLATNTGELFF
TRBJ2-1 - TRBV11-2 few TGTGCCAGCAGCCCCTGGTCGTACACCGGGGTAACAGGTGAGCAGTTCTTC CASSPWSYTGVTGEQFF
TRBJ2-4 TRBD2 TRBV9 - TGTGCCAGCAGCGTAAGGGGACTAGCGGGAGGGCCCGGGAACATTCAGTACTTC CASSVRGLAGGPGNIQYF
TRBJ2-3 - TRBV7-2 few TGTGCCAGCAGCAGGGACTCCCGGGTCACAGATACGCAGTATTTT CASSRDSRVTDTQYF
TRBJ2-1 TRBD1 TRBV6-2/TRBV6-3 - TGTGCCAGCAGATCACAGGGGCTTGGGGATGAGCAGTTCTTC CASRSQGLGDEQFF
TRBJ2-7 TRBD1 TRBV4-1 - TGCGCCAGCAGCCAAGGGGGACAGGGGGACCACGAGCAGTACTTC CASSQGGQGDHEQYF
TRBJ2-3 - TRBV6-2/TRBV6-3 - TGTGCCAGCACCGCAGACTACGGGAGTCCCGATACGCAGTATTTT CASTADYGSPDTQYF
TRBJ2-5 - TRBV4-3 few TGCGCCAGCAGCCAAGTAGGGCAGGAAGAGACCCAGTACTTC CASSQVGQEETQYF
TRBJ2-7 - TRBV5-1 many TGCGCCAGCAGCTTGGTGGGGACCAACGAGCAGTACTTC CASSLVGTNEQYF
TRBJ2-7 TRBD2 TRBV5-1 - TGCGCCAGCAGCCGAGCGGGAGGTGAAGAGCAGTACTTC CASSRAGGEEQYF
TRBJ1-5 - TRBV10-3 once TGTGCCATCAGTGGTGACGGAAATCAGCCCCAGCATTTT CAISGDGNQPQHF
TRBJ2-7 - TRBV28 many TGTGCCAGCGGCGGAGGGGCGCCTCCCGCGGAAGAGCAGTACTTC CASGGGAPPAEEQYF
TRBJ1-3 - TRBV28 few TGTGCCAGCAGTTTATGGGGGAAAGCTGGAAACACCATATATTTT CASSLWGKAGNTIYF
TRBJ2-5 - TRBV3-1 - TGTGCCAGCAGCCAAGAAATGAGAGAGACCCAGTACTTC CASSQEMRETQYF
TRBJ2-1 TRBD2 TRBV20-1 - TGCAGTGCCACTAGCGTAACCACCTACAATGAGCAGTTCTTC CSATSVTTYNEQFF
TRBJ2-5 TRBD2 TRBV28 few TGTGCCAGCACCGCACTAGCGGGAGCAGAGACCCAGTACTTC CASTALAGAETQYF
TRBJ2-2 - TRBV11-2 - TGTGCCAGCAGCTCCCAGAGGGGGGAGCTGTTTTTT CASSSQRGELFF